One and the same sample provided the 20 T cell receptor beta chains below, sequenced in a study of blood T cell repertoires in COVID-19. TCRdb's copy holds only in-frame clones and misses some; the assay was immunoSEQ multiplex PCR. This sample has about 410,000 clones, with over 75% found just once. Sequencing input: peripheral blood. These receptors were taken from a woman aged 40 to 50 with COVID-19, enrolled during active disease.

The chain recombines TRBV2 with TRBJ2-1; maybe TRBD1 (6 bases). Germline assignment: CDR1 SNHLY and CDR2 FYNNEI. The V and J ends lost 9 bases and 7 bases respectively, with 19 bases between them. The CDR3 consists of 14 residues. The CDR3: CARSTTGSLNEQFF. The CDR3 DNA sequence: TGTGCCAGGAGTACCACAGGGTCCTTAAATGAGCAGTTCTTC.

The chain has TRBV7-2 and TRBJ1-1; 7 positions agree with TRBD1. This CDR3 is built from 14 residues. Trimming cost V 5 bases and J 6 bases; bases outside gene matches: 9. CDR1 is SGHTA and CDR2 is FQGNSA in the germline V gene. For the CDR3, the DNA is TGTGCCAGCAGCCCTAAAAGGGGGCGGGCTGAAGCTTTCTTT. Its translation: CASSPKRGRAEAFF.

The chain recombines TRBV5-1 with TRBJ2-5; 14 bases line up with TRBD2. Germline-derived CDR1 and CDR2 are SGHRS and YFSETQ. The V and J ends lost 4 bases and 0 bases, in that order; junction bases with no gene match: 8. This CDR3 region has 18 residues. This chain's CDR3 is CASSLRGTSGGNQETQYF. The CDR3 region has the DNA TGCGCCAGCAGCCTGAGAGGGACTAGCGGGGGAAACCAAGAGACCCAGTACTTC.

V is TRBV24-1 and J is TRBJ2-1; D ambiguous. This CDR3 comprises 15 residues. The germline V and J ends were trimmed by 2 bases and 0 bases, with 7 bases remaining between them. Germline lookup yields CDR1 KGHDR and CDR2 SFDVKD. CDR3 loop: CATSDSYGSYNEQFF. The DNA of the CDR3 is TGTGCCACCAGTGATTCCTACGGCTCCTACAATGAGCAGTTCTTC.

This clone was picked up one time. This chain joins TRBV5-5 and TRBJ1-1; 8 bases match TRBD1. V lost 2 bases, J lost 5 bases, and 8 bases stayed unmatched. The CDR3 has 15 residues. Germline V gene lookup returns CDR1 SGHKS and CDR2 YYEKEE (reference sequence). The CDR3 loop reads CASSLDTGGSTEAFF. The CDR3 nucleotides are TGTGCCAGCAGCTTAGATACAGGGGGTAGTACTGAAGCTTTCTTT.

The V call is TRBV5-6, the J call TRBJ1-5; possible D gene TRBD1, 5 bases. Germline loops: CDR1 SGHDT, CDR2 YYEEEE. The ends were cut back, 2 bases at V and 0 bases at J, with 15 bases in the middle. The CDR3 runs to 17 residues. The CDR3 DNA sequence: TGTGCCAGCAGCTTTAACAGGCGAGAATATAGCAATCAGCCCCAGCATTTT. This gives the protein CASSFNRREYSNQPQHF.

This clone was recorded only once. The chain recombines TRBV11-2 with TRBJ2-7; D unresolved. Looked up from germline, CDR1 is SGHAT and CDR2 is FQNNGV. With 5 bases removed from V and 2 bases from J, the gap between germline ends came to 13 bases. This CDR3 has 14 amino acids. CDR3 residues: CASSPPAGTYEQYF. CDR3 bases: TGTGCCAGCAGCCCCCCGGCAGGAACCTACGAGCAGTACTTC.

The chain has TRBV11-2 and TRBJ1-6, with D maybe TRBD1 (5 bases). V lost 5 bases and J lost 10, with 15 bases in between. The CDR3 loop spans 14 amino acids. CDR1 and CDR2 (germline): SGHAT, FQNNGV. Here the CDR3 DNA reads TGTGCCAGCAGCGCCAGGGTACCCGACTCACCCCTCCACTTT. Translation: CASSARVPDSPLHF.

The chain is built from TRBV18 and TRBJ1-5, with TRBD1 matching over 12 bases. The CDR3 is 15 residues long. Germline-derived CDR1 and CDR2 are KGHSH and LQKENI. The V gene end was trimmed by 3 bases and the J gene end by 5 bases; junction bases not matched to a gene: 2. The DNA of the CDR3 is TGTGCCAGCTCACCGGGGACAGGGGGCGATCAGCCCCAGCATTTT. It yields the protein CASSPGTGGDQPQHF.

The chain carries TRBV28 and TRBJ1-1; TRBD1 aligns across 8 bases. Germline CDR1 and CDR2: MDHEN and SYDVKM. The junction had 16 bases not matched to a gene; V was cut back by 4 bases and J by 0 bases. This CDR3 comprises 19 residues. Written as DNA, the CDR3 is TGTGCCAGCAGTTCTATCTCTTTCGGGACAGGATTCATGAACACTGAAGCTTTCTTT. It is translated as CASSSISFGTGFMNTEAFF.

The chain joins TRBV7-2 to TRBJ1-3; 8 bases line up with TRBD1. This CDR3 has 15 residues. Germline V lookup: CDR1 SGHTA, CDR2 FQGNSA. V was clipped by 7 bases and J by 7 bases; unmatched bases: 12. The CDR3 sequence is CASTRTGHIWNTIYF. Written as DNA, the CDR3 is TGTGCCAGCACCCGGACAGGGCATATATGGAACACCATATATTTT.

This chain joins TRBV7-8 and TRBJ1-1; D possibly corresponds to TRBD1 (6 bases). Trimming cost V 2 bases and J 2 bases, with 9 bases left between them. Germline CDR1 reads SGHVS; CDR2 reads FQNEAQ. There are 14 residues in the CDR3. The CDR3: CASSLPGVNTEAFF. Written as DNA, the CDR3 is TGTGCCAGCAGCTTACCAGGGGTCAACACTGAAGCTTTCTTT.

V gene TRBV27 combines with J gene TRBJ1-2; maybe TRBD1 (6 bases). The CDR3 is 15 residues long. Germline V gives CDR1 MNHEY, CDR2 SMNVEV (reference sequence). Between the trimmed V and J ends, which lost 1 base and 8 bases, there was a span of 17 bases. In nucleotides, the CDR3 is TGTGCCAGCAGTTTATTCCCTCCAGGGACAAGAGGCTACACCTTC. The encoded protein is CASSLFPPGTRGYTF.

The rearrangement joins TRBV15 to TRBJ2-3, with D tentatively TRBD2 (7 bases). The CDR3 contains 18 residues. Trimming cost V 0 bases and J 5 bases, with 21 bases left between them. CDR1 is LNHNV and CDR2 is YYDKDF in the germline V gene (reference sequence). CDR3 region: CATSRDSPPGGWVDTQYF. As DNA, the CDR3 is TGTGCCACCAGCAGAGATTCCCCTCCGGGGGGCTGGGTAGATACGCAGTATTTT.

CDR3 protein: CASSWTGAYQPQHF. For the CDR3, the DNA is TGTGCCAGCAGCTGGACAGGGGCGTATCAGCCCCAGCATTTT. The rearrangement uses TRBV5-8 and TRBJ1-5; 9 nucleotides line up with TRBD1. Germline assignment: CDR1 SGHTS and CDR2 YDEGEE. Germline trimming cut 3 bases from V and 5 bases from J; bases unmatched to any gene: 3. The CDR3 contains 14 residues.

The chain carries TRBV7-9 and TRBJ2-1, with TRBD2 matching 12 bases. The length of the CDR3 is 15 residues. V trimming: 3 bases; J trimming: 7 bases; junction bases outside the gene matches: 4. CDR1 is SEHNR, CDR2 FQNEAQ, per germline (reference sequence). CDR3: CASSFTSGGRNEQFF. CDR3 DNA sequence: TGTGCCAGCAGCTTCACTAGCGGGGGGAGGAATGAGCAGTTCTTC.

This chain links TRBV2 with TRBJ1-2; D call uncertain. The ends were cut back, 2 bases at V and 2 bases at J, with 9 bases in the middle. This CDR3 spans 14 amino acids. Germline V lookup: CDR1 SNHLY, CDR2 FYNNEI. CDR3 in DNA: TGTGCCAGCAGTGAACGAGGGTCAAACTATGGCTACACCTTC. Encoded protein: CASSERGSNYGYTF.

The CDR3 loop reads CASSLLGQGEEKLFF. The CDR3 region has the DNA TGTGCCAGCAGTTTATTGGGACAGGGAGAGGAAAAACTGTTTTTT. The V gene is TRBV27, the J gene TRBJ1-4; 9 nucleotides line up with TRBD1. With 1 base clipped from V and 8 bases from J, the junction kept 5 bases outside the gene matches. The CDR3 totals 15 residues. Germline CDR1 is MNHEY and CDR2 is SMNVEV (reference sequence). Looking up the rest from reference TRBV27 and TRBJ1-4 gives the full variable domain: EAQVTQNPRYLITVTGKKLTVTCSQNMNHEYMSWYRQDPGLGLRQIYYSMNVEVTDKGDVPEGYKVSRKEKRNFPLILESPSPNQTSLYFCASSLLGQGEEKLFFGSGTQLSVL.

This sequence joins TRBV9 and TRBJ2-2; TRBD2 aligns across 9 bases. CDR3 length: 15 residues. The V and J ends lost 4 bases and 7 bases, in that order; junction bases with no gene match: 8. The V gene's germline CDR1 is SGDLS and CDR2 YYNGEE. CDR3 protein: CASSYTGLAVGELFF. The CDR3 bases are TGTGCCAGCAGCTACACGGGACTAGCCGTCGGGGAGCTGTTTTTT.

V and J are TRBV5-8 and TRBJ1-5, with 9 positions matching TRBD1. The germline CDR1 and CDR2 sequences are SGHTS and YDEGEE. Losses at the gene ends were 4 bases for V and 4 bases for J; bases not matched to a gene: 3. This CDR3 region has 14 residues. DNA of the CDR3: TGTGCCAGCAGCCGGGACAGGGATAATCAGCCCCAGCATTTT. Amino acids: CASSRDRDNQPQHF.